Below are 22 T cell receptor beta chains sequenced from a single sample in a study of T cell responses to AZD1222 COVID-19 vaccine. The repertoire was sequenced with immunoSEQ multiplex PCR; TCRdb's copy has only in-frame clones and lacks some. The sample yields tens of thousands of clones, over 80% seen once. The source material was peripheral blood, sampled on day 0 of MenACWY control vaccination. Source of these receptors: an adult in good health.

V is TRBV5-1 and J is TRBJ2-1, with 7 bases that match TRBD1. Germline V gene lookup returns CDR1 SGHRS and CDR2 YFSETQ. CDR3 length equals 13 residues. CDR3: CATQGDSYNEQFF. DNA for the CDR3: TGCGCTACTCAGGGGGACAGCTACAATGAGCAGTTCTTC.

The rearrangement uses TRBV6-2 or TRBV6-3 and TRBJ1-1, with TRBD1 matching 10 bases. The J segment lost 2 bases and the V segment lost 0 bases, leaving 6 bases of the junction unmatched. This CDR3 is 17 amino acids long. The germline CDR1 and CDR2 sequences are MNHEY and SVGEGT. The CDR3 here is CASSYSSGQGYNTEAFF. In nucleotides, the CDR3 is TGTGCCAGCAGTTACTCGTCGGGACAGGGGTATAACACTGAAGCTTTCTTT.

In DNA, the CDR3 is TGTGCCAGCAGCTCCCTGGACAGAAACACTGAAGCTTTCTTT. Its protein is CASSSLDRNTEAFF. This rearrangement joins TRBV7-2 to TRBJ1-1, with D tentatively TRBD1 (6 bases). This CDR3 has 14 residues. From germline, CDR1 is SGHTA and CDR2 FQGNSA. The germline V and J ends were trimmed by 4 bases and 2 bases, with 11 bases remaining between them.

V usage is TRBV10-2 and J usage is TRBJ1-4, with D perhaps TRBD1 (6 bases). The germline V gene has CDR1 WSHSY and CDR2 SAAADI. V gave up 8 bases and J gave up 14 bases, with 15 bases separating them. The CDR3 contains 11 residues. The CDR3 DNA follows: TGCGCCAGCGGAGATCAGGGGCGCCTGTTTTTT. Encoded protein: CASGDQGRLFF.

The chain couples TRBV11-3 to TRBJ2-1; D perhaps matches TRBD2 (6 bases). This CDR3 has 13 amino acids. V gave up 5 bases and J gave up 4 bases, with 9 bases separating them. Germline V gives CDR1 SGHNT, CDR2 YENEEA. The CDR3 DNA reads TGTGCCAGCAGCCCGACTAGTTACAATGAGCAGTTCTTC. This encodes CASSPTSYNEQFF.

The CDR3 nucleotides read TGTGCCAGCAGTGGAACCTCGACAGGGCGGGGGCAAGCTTTCTTT. This gives the protein CASSGTSTGRGQAFF. The gene calls are TRBV28 and TRBJ1-1; 7 bases agree with TRBD1. J gave up 9 bases and V 5 bases, and 15 bases lay outside the gene matches. The CDR3 runs to 15 residues. CDR1 and CDR2 (germline): MDHEN, SYDVKM.

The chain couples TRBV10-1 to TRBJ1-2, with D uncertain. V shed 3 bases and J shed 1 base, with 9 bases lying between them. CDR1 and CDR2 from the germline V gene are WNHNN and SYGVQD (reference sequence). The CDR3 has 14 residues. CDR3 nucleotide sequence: TGCGCCAGCAGTGAAGGAGACCTTAACTATGGCTACACCTTC. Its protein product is CASSEGDLNYGYTF.

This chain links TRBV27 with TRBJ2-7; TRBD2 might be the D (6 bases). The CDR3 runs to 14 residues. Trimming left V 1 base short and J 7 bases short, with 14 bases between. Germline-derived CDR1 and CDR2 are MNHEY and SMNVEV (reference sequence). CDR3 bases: TGTGCCAGCAGTTTATTGCGGGGAAAAGGAGAGCAGTACTTC. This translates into CASSLLRGKGEQYF.

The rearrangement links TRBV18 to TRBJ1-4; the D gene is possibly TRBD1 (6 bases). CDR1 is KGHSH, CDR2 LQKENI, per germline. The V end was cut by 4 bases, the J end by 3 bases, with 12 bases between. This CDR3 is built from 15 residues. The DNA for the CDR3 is TGTGCCAGCTCACGAGGACAGAATTCTAATGAAAAACTGTTTTTT. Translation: CASSRGQNSNEKLFF.

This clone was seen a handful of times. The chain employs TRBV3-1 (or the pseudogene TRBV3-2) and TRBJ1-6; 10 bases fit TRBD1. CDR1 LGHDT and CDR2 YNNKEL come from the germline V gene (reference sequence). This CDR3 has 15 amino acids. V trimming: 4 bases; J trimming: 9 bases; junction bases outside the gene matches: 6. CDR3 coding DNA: TGTGCCAGCAGCCCCGGACAGGGGGGAATTTCACCCCTCCACTTT. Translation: CASSPGQGGISPLHF.

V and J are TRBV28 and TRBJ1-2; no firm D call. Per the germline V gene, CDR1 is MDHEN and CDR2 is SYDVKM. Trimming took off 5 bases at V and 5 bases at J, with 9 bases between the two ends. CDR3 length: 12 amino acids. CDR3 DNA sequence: TGTGCCAGCAGTGACGGAGCTTATGGCTACACCTTC. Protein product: CASSDGAYGYTF.

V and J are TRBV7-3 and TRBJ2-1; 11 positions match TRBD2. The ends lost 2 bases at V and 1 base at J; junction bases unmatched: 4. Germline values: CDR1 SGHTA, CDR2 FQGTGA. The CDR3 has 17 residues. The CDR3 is CASSLGGTSGSYNEQFF. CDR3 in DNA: TGTGCCAGCAGCTTAGGAGGGACTAGCGGTTCCTACAATGAGCAGTTCTTC.

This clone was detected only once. The DNA for the CDR3 is TGTGCCACCAGTGAACGAAACAATGAGCAGTTCTTC. Its translation: CATSERNNEQFF. V gene TRBV24-1 combines with J gene TRBJ2-1; no firm D call. The CDR3 has 12 amino acids. Germline lookup yields CDR1 KGHDR and CDR2 SFDVKD. Trimming left V 4 bases short and J 5 bases short, with 5 bases between.

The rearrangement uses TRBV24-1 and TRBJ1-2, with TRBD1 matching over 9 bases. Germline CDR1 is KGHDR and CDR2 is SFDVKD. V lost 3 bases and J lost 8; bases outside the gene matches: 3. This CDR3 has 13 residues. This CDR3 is CATSDGTGLGYTF. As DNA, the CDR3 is TGTGCCACCAGTGATGGGACAGGGCTAGGCTACACCTTC.

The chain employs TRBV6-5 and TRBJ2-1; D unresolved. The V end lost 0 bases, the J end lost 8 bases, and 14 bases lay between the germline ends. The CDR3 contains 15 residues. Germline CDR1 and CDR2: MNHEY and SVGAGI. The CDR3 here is CASSYSTLVVDEQFF. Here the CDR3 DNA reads TGTGCCAGCAGTTACTCGACTCTAGTTGTGGATGAGCAGTTCTTC.

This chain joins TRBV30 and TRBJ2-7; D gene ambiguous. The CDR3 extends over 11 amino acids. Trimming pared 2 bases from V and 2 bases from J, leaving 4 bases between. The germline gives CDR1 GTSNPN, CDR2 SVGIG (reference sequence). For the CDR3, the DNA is TGTGCCTGGAGTCTAACCTACGAGCAGTACTTC. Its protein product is CAWSLTYEQYF.

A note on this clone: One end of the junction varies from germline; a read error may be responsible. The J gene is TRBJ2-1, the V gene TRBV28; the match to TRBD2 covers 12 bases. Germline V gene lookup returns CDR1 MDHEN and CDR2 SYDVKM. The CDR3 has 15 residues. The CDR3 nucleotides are TGTGCCAGCAGTTCGACTAGCGGGGGCTACATTGAGCAGTTCTTC. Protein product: CASSSTSGGYIEQFF. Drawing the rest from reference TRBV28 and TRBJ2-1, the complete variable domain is DVKVTQSSRYLVKRTGEKVFLECVQDMDHENMFWYRQDPGLGLRLIYFSYDVKMKEKGDIPEGYSVSREKKERFSLILESASTNQTSMYLCASSSTSGGYIEQFFGPGTRLTVL.

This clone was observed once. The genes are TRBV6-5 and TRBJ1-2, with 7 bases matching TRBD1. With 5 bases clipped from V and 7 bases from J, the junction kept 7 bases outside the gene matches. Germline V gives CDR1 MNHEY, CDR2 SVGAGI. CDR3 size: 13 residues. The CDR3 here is CASSTQGGGGYTF. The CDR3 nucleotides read TGTGCCAGCAGTACGCAGGGGGGCGGTGGCTACACCTTC.

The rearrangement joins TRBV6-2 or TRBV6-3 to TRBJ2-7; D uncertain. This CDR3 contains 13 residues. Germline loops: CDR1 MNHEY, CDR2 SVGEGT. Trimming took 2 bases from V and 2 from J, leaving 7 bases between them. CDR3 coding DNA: TGTGCCAGCAGTTACGACCGGACCTACGAGCAGTACTTC. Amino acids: CASSYDRTYEQYF.

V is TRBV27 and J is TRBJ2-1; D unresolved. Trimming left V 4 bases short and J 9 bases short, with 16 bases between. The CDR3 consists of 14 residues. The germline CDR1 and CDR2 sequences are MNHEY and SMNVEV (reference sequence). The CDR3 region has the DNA TGTGCCAGCAGTTCTCGTCACTACCCCCCTGAGCAGTTCTTC. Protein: CASSSRHYPPEQFF.

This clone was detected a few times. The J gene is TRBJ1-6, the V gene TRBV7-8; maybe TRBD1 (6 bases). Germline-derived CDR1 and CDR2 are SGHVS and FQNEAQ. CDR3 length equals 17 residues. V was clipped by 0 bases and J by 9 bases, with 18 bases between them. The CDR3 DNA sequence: TGTGCCAGCAGCTTAGCGTTTGCGGGGGCTCAACCTTCACCCCTCCACTTT. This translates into CASSLAFAGAQPSPLHF.

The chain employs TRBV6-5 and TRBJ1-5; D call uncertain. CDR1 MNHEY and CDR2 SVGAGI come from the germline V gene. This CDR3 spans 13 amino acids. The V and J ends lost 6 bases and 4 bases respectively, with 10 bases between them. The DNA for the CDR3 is TGTGCCAGCAGGGACGGTGGAAATCAGCCCCAGCATTTT. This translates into CASRDGGNQPQHF.